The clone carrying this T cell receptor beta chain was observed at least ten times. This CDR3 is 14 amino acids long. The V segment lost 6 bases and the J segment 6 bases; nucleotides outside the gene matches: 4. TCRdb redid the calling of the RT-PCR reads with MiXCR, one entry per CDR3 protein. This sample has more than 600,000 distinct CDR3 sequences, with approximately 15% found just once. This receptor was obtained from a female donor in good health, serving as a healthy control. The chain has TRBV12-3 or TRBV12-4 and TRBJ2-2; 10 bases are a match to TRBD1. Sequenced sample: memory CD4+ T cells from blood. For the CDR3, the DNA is TGTGCCAGCAGGCCCGGACAGGGGGCCGGGGAGCTGTTTTTT. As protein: CASRPGQGAGELFF.